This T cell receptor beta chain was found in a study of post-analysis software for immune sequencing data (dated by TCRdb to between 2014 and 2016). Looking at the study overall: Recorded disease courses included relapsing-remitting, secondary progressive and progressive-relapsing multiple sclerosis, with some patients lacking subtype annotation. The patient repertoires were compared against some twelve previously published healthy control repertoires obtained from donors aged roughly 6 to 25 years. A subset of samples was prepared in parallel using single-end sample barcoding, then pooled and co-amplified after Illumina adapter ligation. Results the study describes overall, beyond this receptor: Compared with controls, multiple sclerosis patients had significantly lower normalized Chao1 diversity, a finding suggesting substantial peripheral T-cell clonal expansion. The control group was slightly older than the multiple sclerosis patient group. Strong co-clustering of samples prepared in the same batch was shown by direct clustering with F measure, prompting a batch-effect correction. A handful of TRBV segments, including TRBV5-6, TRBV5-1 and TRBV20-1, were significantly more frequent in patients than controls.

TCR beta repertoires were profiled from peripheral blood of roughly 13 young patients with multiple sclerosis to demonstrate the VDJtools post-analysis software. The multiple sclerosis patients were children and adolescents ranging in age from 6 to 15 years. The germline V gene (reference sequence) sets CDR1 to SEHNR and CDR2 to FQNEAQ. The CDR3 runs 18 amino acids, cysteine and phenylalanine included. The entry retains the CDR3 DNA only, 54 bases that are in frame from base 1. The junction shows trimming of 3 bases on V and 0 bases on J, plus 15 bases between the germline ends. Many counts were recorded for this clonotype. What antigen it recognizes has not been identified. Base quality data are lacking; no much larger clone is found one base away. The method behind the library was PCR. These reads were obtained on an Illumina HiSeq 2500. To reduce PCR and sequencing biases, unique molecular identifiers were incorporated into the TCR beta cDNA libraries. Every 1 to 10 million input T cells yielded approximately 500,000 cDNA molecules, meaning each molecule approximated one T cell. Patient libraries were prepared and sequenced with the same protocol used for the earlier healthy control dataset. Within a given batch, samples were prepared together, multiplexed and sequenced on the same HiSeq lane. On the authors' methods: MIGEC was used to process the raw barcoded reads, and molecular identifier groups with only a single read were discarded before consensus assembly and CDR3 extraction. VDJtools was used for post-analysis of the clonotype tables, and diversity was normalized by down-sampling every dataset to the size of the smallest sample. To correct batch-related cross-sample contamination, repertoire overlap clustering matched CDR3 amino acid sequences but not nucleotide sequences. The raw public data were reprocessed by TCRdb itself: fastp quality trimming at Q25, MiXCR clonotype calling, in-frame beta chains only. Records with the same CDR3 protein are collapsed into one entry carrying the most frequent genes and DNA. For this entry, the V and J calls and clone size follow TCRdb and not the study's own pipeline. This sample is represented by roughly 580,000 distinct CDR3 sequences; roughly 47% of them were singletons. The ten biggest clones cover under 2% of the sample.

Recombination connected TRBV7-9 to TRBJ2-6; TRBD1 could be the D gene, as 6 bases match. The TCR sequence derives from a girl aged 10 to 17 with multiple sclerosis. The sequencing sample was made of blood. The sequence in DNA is TGTGCCAGCAGCTTCTTGACAGGACTCCTCTCTGGGGCCAACGTCCTGACTTTC. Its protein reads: CASSFLTGLLSGANVLTF. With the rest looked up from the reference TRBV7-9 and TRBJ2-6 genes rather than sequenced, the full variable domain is DTGVSQNPRHKITKRGQNVTFRCDPISEHNRLYWYRQTLGQGPEFLTYFQNEAQLEKSRLLSDRFSAERPKGSFSTLEIQRTEQGDSAMYLCASSFLTGLLSGANVLTFGAGSRLTVL.